The sequence of this T cell receptor beta chain was determined in a study of T cell responses to AZD1222 COVID-19 vaccine. As for the study in general: Pooling was applied to second doses at about 4 or about 12 weeks.

Study-wide results and caveats: A reported finding is that nearly half of spike-specific TCRs target unmutated variant regions.

Points on this clone: Its antigen is undetermined.

CDR1 and CDR2 from the germline V gene are SNHLY and FYNNEI. CDR3 length: 11 amino acids. The V and J ends lost 6 bases and 0 bases respectively, with 2 bases between them. Sequencing used immunoSEQ multiplex PCR; TCRdb keeps in-frame clones, though not all of them. Among about 120,000 clones listed, under 90% were seen once. This rearrangement joins TRBV2 to TRBJ2-5; D gene uncertain. This receptor was identified in an adult in good health. Here the sequenced sample was peripheral blood, taken on day 0 of AZD1222 vaccination. In DNA form, the CDR3 reads TGTGCCAGCAGGTACCAAGAGACCCAGTACTTC. It is translated as CASRYQETQYF.